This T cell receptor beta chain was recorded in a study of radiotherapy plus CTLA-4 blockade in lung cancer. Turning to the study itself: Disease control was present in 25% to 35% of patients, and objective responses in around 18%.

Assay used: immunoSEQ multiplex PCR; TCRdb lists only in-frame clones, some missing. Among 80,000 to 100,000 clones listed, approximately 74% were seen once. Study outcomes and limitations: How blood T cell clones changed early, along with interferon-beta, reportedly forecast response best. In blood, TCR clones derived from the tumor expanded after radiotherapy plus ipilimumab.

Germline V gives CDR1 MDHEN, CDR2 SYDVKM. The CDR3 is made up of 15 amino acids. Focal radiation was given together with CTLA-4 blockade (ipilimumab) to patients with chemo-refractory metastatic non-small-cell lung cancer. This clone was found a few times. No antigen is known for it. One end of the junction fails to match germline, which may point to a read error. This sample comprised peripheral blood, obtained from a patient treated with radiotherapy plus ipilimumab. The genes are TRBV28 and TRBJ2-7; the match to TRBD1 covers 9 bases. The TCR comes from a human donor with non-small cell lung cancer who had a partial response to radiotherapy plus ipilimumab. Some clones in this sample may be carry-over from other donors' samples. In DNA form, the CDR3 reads TGTGCCAGCACTTTAGGCGGGACAGGGAAAAAGGAGCAGTACTTC. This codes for CASTLGGTGKKEQYF.